The rows below give T cell receptor beta chains drawn from one sample of a study of blood T cell repertoires in COVID-19. Measured with immunoSEQ multiplex PCR; TCRdb has only the in-frame clones, and not every one. Counted here are about 430,000 clones, roughly 90% occurring once; the ten biggest clones make up 1.4% to 1.5%. The sample was PBMCs or T cells enriched from blood (not recorded which). Receptors originate from a woman in her late teens or twenties who had been exposed to COVID-19. Both conserved end residues are part of each CDR3. The D gene is left open where the match is weak. Clone size appears in some rows only: once, few, many, or a class for an expanded clone.

>TRBV5-1|TRBJ2-1|TRBD2|NA
TGCGCCAGCAGCTTGACTAGCGGGGGCCTTGAGCAGTTCTTC
CASSLTSGGLEQFF
>TRBV4-2|TRBJ2-7|NA|NA
TGTGCCAGCAGCCGGCGGGGATCCTACGAGCAGTACTTC
CASSRRGSYEQYF
>TRBV6-5|TRBJ1-3|NA|once
TGTGCCAGCAGTTACGCGGCATACTCTGGAAACACCATATATTTT
CASSYAAYSGNTIYF
>TRBV4-3|TRBJ1-6|TRBD1|NA
TGCGCCAGCAGCCAGGTAGAGATAGGACAGGGAAATTCACCCCTCCACTTT
CASSQVEIGQGNSPLHF
>TRBV24-1|TRBJ2-7|TRBD1|NA
TGTGCCACCAGTGACTCCGGGACAGGGCAATACGAGCAGTACTTC
CATSDSGTGQYEQYF
>TRBV2|TRBJ1-4|TRBD1|NA
TGTGCCAGCAGTGAATCGGGACAGGCTAATGAAAAACTGTTTTTT
CASSESGQANEKLFF
>TRBV11-2|TRBJ1-1|NA|NA
TGTGCCAGCACCCTATCGGGAATCGGTGAAGCTTTCTTT
CASTLSGIGEAFF
>TRBV14|TRBJ2-7|TRBD1|NA
TGTGCCAGCAGCCGGGACAGCTACGAGCAGTACTTC
CASSRDSYEQYF
>TRBV28|TRBJ1-2|TRBD1|NA
TGTGCCAGCAGTCTTCGACTCCCGGACAGGACCTATGGCTACACCTTC
CASSLRLPDRTYGYTF
>TRBV15|TRBJ2-1|TRBD2|NA
TGTGCCACCAGCCCGAAGCGGGGACTAGTCCCCGACAATGAGCAGTTCTTC
CATSPKRGLVPDNEQFF
>TRBV6-2/TRBV6-3|TRBJ1-2|TRBD1|NA
TGTGCCAGCAGTCAACCGGGACAGGGGAACTATGGCTACACCTTC
CASSQPGQGNYGYTF
>TRBV5-4|TRBJ1-1|NA|NA
TGTGCCAGCAGCTGGGGGGTAGAAGAAGCTTTCTTT
CASSWGVEEAFF
>TRBV10-3|TRBJ1-2|NA|NA
TGTGCCATCAGTGCCACAGATAAAGCTAACTATGGCTACACCTTC
CAISATDKANYGYTF
>TRBV18|TRBJ1-2|NA|NA
TGTGCCAGCTCACCTACAGGGAACTATGGCTACACCTTC
CASSPTGNYGYTF
>TRBV12-3/TRBV12-4|TRBJ1-1|NA|NA
TGTGCCAGCAGTTCTGCGGGGCCTGAAGCTTTCTTT
CASSSAGPEAFF
>TRBV5-5|TRBJ2-7|TRBD1|NA
TGTGCCAGCAGCCTCGAGGACAGGAGCTCCTACGAGCAGTACTTC
CASSLEDRSSYEQYF
>TRBV4-2|TRBJ1-2|NA|NA
TGTGCCAGCAGCCCACAACGATGGGGGGACGCCAACTATGGCTACACCTTC
CASSPQRWGDANYGYTF
>TRBV24-1|TRBJ1-2|TRBD1|NA
TGTGCCACCAGTGATCCTGGACAGGGATATGGCTACACCTTC
CATSDPGQGYGYTF
>TRBV10-3|TRBJ2-1|TRBD2|NA
TGTGCCATCAGTCGGGGGGATGCCAATGAGCAGTTCTTC
CAISRGDANEQFF
>TRBV28|TRBJ2-7|TRBD2|NA
TGTGCCAGCAGTTTTGCGACTAGCGGGAACTCCGAGCAGTACTTC
CASSFATSGNSEQYF
>TRBV7-2|TRBJ2-7|NA|NA
TGTGCCAGCAGCTTAGGATACTCTAGCTCCTACGAGCAGTACTTC
CASSLGYSSSYEQYF
>TRBV2|TRBJ1-4|TRBD1|NA
TGTGCCAGCAGTGCCCCCTTGGACAGGGACACTAATGAAAAACTGTTTTTT
CASSAPLDRDTNEKLFF
>TRBV28|TRBJ2-2|NA|NA
TGTGCCAGCAGTTTAACAGGGACCACCGGGGAGCTGTTTTTT
CASSLTGTTGELFF
>TRBV5-5|TRBJ2-1|TRBD1|NA
TGTGCCAGCAGCTTAGGAGGACAGGGGTACAATGAGCAGTTCTTC
CASSLGGQGYNEQFF
>TRBV5-5|TRBJ2-7|TRBD1|NA
TGTGCCAGCAGCTTGGAGGGACAGGGGAGTTACGAGCAGTACTTC
CASSLEGQGSYEQYF
>TRBV29-1|TRBJ2-7|TRBD1|NA
TGCAGCGTTGAAGTATCGGACAGGAGTTCCTACGAGCAGTACTTC
CSVEVSDRSSYEQYF
>TRBV4-3|TRBJ1-2|NA|once
TGCGCCAGCAGCCACCCGAGAGACAGGATGAACTATGGCTACACCTTC
CASSHPRDRMNYGYTF
>TRBV25-1|TRBJ1-1|TRBD1|NA
TGTGCCAGCAGTGGATGGGGGGAACAGGGGTACACTGAAGCTTTCTTT
CASSGWGEQGYTEAFF
>TRBV30|TRBJ1-6|TRBD1|NA
TGTGCCTGGAAGGGACAGGGCTATAATTCACCCCTCCACTTT
CAWKGQGYNSPLHF
>TRBV13|TRBJ2-7|NA|NA
TGTGCCAGCAGCTCCCCTTCCCTAGGGGGGGTGGGCGAGCAGTACTTC
CASSSPSLGGVGEQYF
>TRBV7-8|TRBJ2-1|TRBD2|few
TGTGCCAGCAGCCAACTAGCGGGAGTGGTCTACAATGAGCAGTTCTTC
CASSQLAGVVYNEQFF
>TRBV15|TRBJ2-6|NA|NA
TGTGCCACCAGGCCCAGATCTGGGGCCAACGTCCTGACTTTC
CATRPRSGANVLTF
>TRBV25-1|TRBJ2-1|NA|NA
TGTGCCAGCAGTGCCAGGGTGGGGGAGGCCTACAATGAGCAGTTCTTC
CASSARVGEAYNEQFF
>TRBV5-1|TRBJ2-3|TRBD1|NA
TGCGCCAGCAGCCACGACAGGGATCGAGATACGCAGTATTTT
CASSHDRDRDTQYF
>TRBV5-4|TRBJ1-3|NA|NA
TGTGCCAGCAGCCCCGGGACACGCTCTGGAAACACCATATATTTT
CASSPGTRSGNTIYF
>TRBV20-1|TRBJ2-7|NA|NA
TGCAGTGCTAGTAACTCGGGACTGGGCCGCTACGAGCAGTACTTC
CSASNSGLGRYEQYF
>TRBV5-4|TRBJ1-4|TRBD1|NA
TGTGCCAGCAGCTTCGGGGCCAGGGGGCAGGAGGAAAAACTGTTTTTT
CASSFGARGQEEKLFF
>TRBV6-1|TRBJ2-5|TRBD2|NA
TGTGCCAGCAGTGAAGCGCTGGGGACTAGCTCAGCCAGAGGGGAGACCCAGTACTTC
CASSEALGTSSARGETQYF
>TRBV7-3|TRBJ2-1|NA|NA
TGTGCCAGCAGCTTAAGAGGGTTGGATGAGCAGTTCTTC
CASSLRGLDEQFF
>TRBV9|TRBJ1-1|NA|NA
TGTGCCAGCAGCGTAGCTCCGCGGACTGTAAACACTGAAGCTTTCTTT
CASSVAPRTVNTEAFF
>TRBV19|TRBJ1-1|NA|NA
TGTGCCAGTAGTATAGGACACATATCGAACACTGAAGCTTTCTTT
CASSIGHISNTEAFF
>TRBV10-1|TRBJ2-3|TRBD2|NA
TGCGCCAGCAGTGATGGGTCTAGCGGTAGCACAGATACGCAGTATTTT
CASSDGSSGSTDTQYF
>TRBV6-5|TRBJ2-7|NA|NA
TGTGCCAGCAGCGTGGCGGGGATTGTAGGCTACGAGCAGTACTTC
CASSVAGIVGYEQYF